Reported below is one T cell receptor (beta chain). Ten or more counts support this clonotype. Its target antigen remains unknown. Base qualities are not provided; no much larger clone lies one nucleotide away. This sample was taken from a study of CD8 T cells in ankylosing spondylitis (TCRdb year 2017). Regarding the research as a whole: The study profiled T cell receptor beta repertoires in healthy donors and ankylosing spondylitis patients to find disease-linked TCR variants. The whole study cohort included 108 healthy donors and 20 to 30 ankylosing spondylitis patients. Peripheral blood was sampled, and synovial fluid was additionally collected from ankylosing spondylitis patients. Study-level results and caveats: According to the report, matched synovial fluid samples from ankylosing spondylitis patients were significantly enriched for the disease-linked clones. Some TCR beta motif variants had previously been reported in synovial fluid and blood of reactive arthritis patients, which suggested common disease-initiation mechanisms. A TCR beta motif made up of several highly homologous amino acid variants appeared to be characteristic of blood from ankylosing spondylitis patients. In peripheral blood, the disease-linked clones were found at relatively low frequencies and had a CD8+ phenotype.

TCRdb names Illumina HiSeq 2500 as the instrument used. TCR beta libraries were prepared by quantitative 5'-RACE with molecular barcodes. In the authors' own workflow: A new computational method based on a probabilistic model of VDJ rearrangement was used to identify disease-linked TCR variants. TCRdb handled the public reads itself, with Q25 trimming in fastp and clone calling in MiXCR, and kept productive beta chains. Each CDR3 protein gets just one entry, which takes the most common genes and DNA from the rows behind it. These V and J calls are TCRdb output, not the study's own analysis. Here the sample has under 250,000 distinct CDR3 sequences; approximately 7.6% occur a single time. Of the sample, 4% to 5.5% falls within the top ten clones. CDR1 and CDR2 are drawn from the germline V gene (reference sequence): SGHNT, YYREEE. The CDR3 covers 19 residues, taking in both the cysteine and the phenylalanine. Only the CDR3 DNA is retained, 57 bases long and in frame from the first base. The germline V end is reduced by 2 bases and the J end by 0 bases; junction bases left unmatched: 11.

Recombination joined TRBV5-4 with TRBJ2-1; the junction holds 10 bases that match TRBD2. Sequencing was performed on blood, either unsorted or a sorted T cell fraction (not recorded which). This TCR was sampled from a female donor with ankylosing spondylitis or in good health (not recorded which). In nucleotide form, the sequence is TGTGCCAGCAGCTTATACGGACTAGCGGAGGGGAGCTCCTACAATGAGCAGTTCTTC. Its translation reads: CASSLYGLAEGSSYNEQFF.